The 25 T cell receptor beta chains listed next were all sequenced from one sample in a study of blood T cell repertoires in COVID-19 (TCRdb year 2020). Libraries were constructed by the immunoSEQ multiplex PCR assay. This immuneACCESS table, as held by TCRdb, lists in-frame sequences with V and J called but not all clones. Of the missing ones, under half trace to an unresolved V gene in checked studies; the others have no known cause. In all, the sample holds fewer than 250,000 clones, and about 83% of those were seen once. Roughly 2.9% of the sample comes from the top ten. Specimen: peripheral blood. These receptors all stem from a man aged 45-65 years with active or convalescent COVID-19.

This chain links TRBV29-1 with TRBJ1-2; unclear D gene. CDR3 length: 10 amino acids. Trimming removed 2 bases from V and 5 bases from J, with 3 bases in between. Germline V gives CDR1 SQVTM, CDR2 ANQGSEA. CDR3: CSVEQYGYTF. Here the CDR3 DNA reads TGCAGCGTTGAACAGTATGGCTACACCTTC.

J is TRBJ2-6 and V is TRBV28; D remains unclear. Germline V gene lookup returns CDR1 MDHEN and CDR2 SYDVKM. With 7 bases removed from V and 0 bases from J, the gap between germline ends came to 10 bases. This CDR3 contains 15 residues. This CDR3 is CASTVGVSGANVLTF. The DNA for the CDR3 is TGTGCCAGCACTGTAGGAGTCTCTGGGGCCAACGTCCTGACTTTC.

The J gene is TRBJ2-4, the V gene TRBV29-1; 7 bases agree with TRBD1. V was pared by 7 bases and J by 7 bases, with 10 bases of the junction left unmatched. The CDR3 has 13 residues. From germline, CDR1 is SQVTM and CDR2 ANQGSEA. The CDR3 DNA follows: TGCAGCGCTTCCCGGACAGGAACTAACATTCAGTACTTC. Residues: CSASRTGTNIQYF.

The chain's CDR3 is CASSESVFSPAKNIQYF. The DNA for the CDR3 is TGTGCCAGCAGTGAATCCGTCTTTTCTCCAGCCAAAAACATTCAGTACTTC. This chain links TRBV2 with TRBJ2-4, with unresolved D. V was pared by 2 bases and J by 0 bases, with 14 bases between. CDR1 is SNHLY and CDR2 is FYNNEI in the germline V gene. CDR3 length: 17 amino acids.

V usage is TRBV30 and J usage is TRBJ1-3; perhaps TRBD1 as D (5 bases). This CDR3 has 15 residues. Trimming took 4 bases from V and 5 from J, leaving 18 bases between them. Germline V gene data show CDR1 as GTSNPN and CDR2 as SVGIG (reference sequence). Written as DNA, the CDR3 is TGTGCCTGGACCACCACAGGCCAAGGAAGAAACACCATATATTTT. Amino acid sequence: CAWTTTGQGRNTIYF.

This chain joins TRBV12-3 or TRBV12-4 and TRBJ1-2; D is unclear. V shed 3 bases and J shed 0 bases, with 5 bases lying between them. CDR3 length: 13 residues. CDR3 residues: CASSFPANYGYTF. Here the CDR3 DNA reads TGTGCCAGCAGTTTTCCTGCTAACTATGGCTACACCTTC.

In DNA, the CDR3 is TGTGCCAGCAGTTACTCAAGTGGCGGGGTTAACTATGGCTACACCTTC. Residues: CASSYSSGGVNYGYTF. J is TRBJ1-2 and V is TRBV6-6, with no clear D. The germline CDR1 and CDR2 sequences are MNHNY and SVGAGI (reference sequence). V was cut by 0 bases and J by 1 base, with 12 bases left in between. This CDR3 has 16 amino acids.

This chain connects TRBV3-1 (or the pseudogene TRBV3-2) to TRBJ2-1, with D tentatively TRBD2 (6 bases). From germline, CDR1 is LGHDT and CDR2 YNNKEL (reference sequence). This CDR3 is 17 amino acids long. Trimming took off 0 bases at V and 0 bases at J, with 12 bases between the two ends. The CDR3 DNA reads as TGTGCCAGCAGCCAAGAAATTACACTAGCCTCCTACAATGAGCAGTTCTTC. This sequence encodes CASSQEITLASYNEQFF.

V gene TRBV5-4 combines with J gene TRBJ1-1, with TRBD1 matching over 8 bases. Unmatched junction bases numbered 4, after V lost 2 bases and J lost 1 base. This CDR3 has 15 residues. CDR1 and CDR2 from the germline V gene are SGHNT and YYREEE (reference sequence). As DNA, the CDR3 is TGTGCCAGCAGCTTAATAGGGACAGGGAACACTGAAGCTTTCTTT. Its translation: CASSLIGTGNTEAFF.

The chain has TRBV27 and TRBJ1-1; no definite D call. Germline V CDR1 and CDR2: MNHEY, SMNVEV (reference sequence). CDR3 length equals 12 residues. V gave up 6 bases and J gave up 10 bases, with 15 bases separating them. CDR3 nucleotides: TGTGCCAGCAGGCCTTATGGTGAGGGAGCTTTCTTT. Protein: CASRPYGEGAFF.

The rearrangement joins TRBV12-5 to TRBJ2-7; the D gene is possibly TRBD1 (5 bases). The CDR3 extends over 14 amino acids. Germline CDR1 is LGHNT and CDR2 is FRNRAP. V was trimmed by 7 bases and J by 5 bases, leaving 18 bases between them. In DNA form, the CDR3 reads TGTGCTAGTGCAACAGGCAATATTAATGACGAGCAGTACTTC. As protein: CASATGNINDEQYF.

V usage is TRBV7-9 and J usage is TRBJ2-7, with 10 bases matching TRBD2. The CDR3 has 18 residues. The ends lost 5 bases at V and 5 bases at J; junction bases unmatched: 18. CDR1 and CDR2 (germline): SEHNR, FQNEAQ (reference sequence). The CDR3, as DNA: TGTGCCAGCAGCCCTCCGGGACTAGCGAACCTTAAGCCCCACGAGCAGTACTTC. Its translation: CASSPPGLANLKPHEQYF.

This clone was seen only once. The chain carries TRBV2 and TRBJ2-3; TRBD2 is a possible D gene (7 bases). V was pared by 0 bases and J by 4 bases, with 8 bases between. Germline V gives CDR1 SNHLY, CDR2 FYNNEI. This CDR3 region has 14 residues. The CDR3 here is CASSEAGGPDTQYF. The DNA for the CDR3 is TGTGCCAGCAGTGAAGCGGGGGGGCCAGATACGCAGTATTTT.

The J gene is TRBJ1-2, the V gene TRBV28, with 7 bases matching TRBD1. Unmatched junction bases numbered 8, after V lost 7 bases and J lost 3 bases. CDR1 is MDHEN, CDR2 SYDVKM, per germline. The CDR3 runs 14 residues. CDR3 region: CASISGQKYYGYTF. The CDR3 DNA sequence: TGTGCCAGCATATCGGGACAGAAATACTATGGCTACACCTTC.

CDR3 sequence reads: CASRDSGELFF. DNA for the CDR3: TGTGCCAGCAGGGACAGCGGGGAGCTGTTTTTT. The chain joins TRBV11-2 to TRBJ2-2, with D maybe TRBD1 (6 bases). V was shortened by 6 bases and J by 7 bases, with 6 bases between the two germline ends. Germline CDR1 and CDR2: SGHAT and FQNNGV. The CDR3 spans 11 residues. Looking up the rest from reference TRBV11-2 and TRBJ2-2 gives the full variable domain: EAGVAQSPRYKIIEKRQSVAFWCNPISGHATLYWYQQILGQGPKLLIQFQNNGVVDDSQLPKDRFSAERLKGVDSTLKIQPAKLEDSAVYLCASRDSGELFFGEGSRLTVL.

The V call is TRBV10-3, the J call TRBJ1-1; D perhaps matches TRBD1 (6 bases). The V gene lost 2 bases and the J gene lost 1 base, with 17 bases spanning the gap. CDR1 is ENHRY, CDR2 SYGVKD, per germline. This CDR3 spans 17 amino acids. CDR3 in DNA: TGTGCCATCAGTGAGACTTCGGGGGGCGTAGGGAACACTGAAGCTTTCTTT. This encodes CAISETSGGVGNTEAFF.

The genes are TRBV5-5 and TRBJ1-6; D unresolved. The CDR3 loop spans 16 amino acids. V was shortened by 0 bases and J by 6 bases, with 13 bases between the two germline ends. Germline V gene data show CDR1 as SGHKS and CDR2 as YYEKEE (reference sequence). DNA of the CDR3: TGTGCCAGCAGCTTGGATTGGTTACTGCTTAATTCACCCCTCCACTTT. Protein sequence: CASSLDWLLLNSPLHF.

V gene TRBV6-6 combines with J gene TRBJ1-2; tentatively, D is TRBD1 (6 bases). Looked up from germline, CDR1 is MNHNY and CDR2 is SVGAGI (reference sequence). The length of the CDR3 is 16 residues. V shed 4 bases and J shed 4 bases, with 19 bases lying between them. The CDR3 coding sequence is TGTGCCAGCAGTTCCAGAAACCCGACAGGATCCTATGGCTACACCTTC. As protein: CASSSRNPTGSYGYTF.

The table lists this clone with a few counts. V usage is TRBV19 and J usage is TRBJ2-7; 10 bases agree with TRBD2. Trimming removed 4 bases from V and 5 bases from J; junction bases left unmatched: 14. The V gene's germline CDR1 is LNHDA and CDR2 SQIVND (reference sequence). This CDR3 comprises 17 residues. CDR3 amino acids: CASSTPWTSGNRHEQYF. As DNA, the CDR3 is TGTGCCAGTAGTACCCCTTGGACTAGCGGTAACCGGCACGAGCAGTACTTC.

The chain has TRBV7-6 and TRBJ1-5; D unresolved. V was clipped by 3 bases and J by 5 bases, with 11 bases between them. Germline lookup yields CDR1 SGHVS and CDR2 FNYEAQ. The CDR3 totals 14 residues. CDR3 sequence (DNA): TGTGCCAGCAGCTTGGCCCCAAATGATCAGCCCCAGCATTTT. Residues: CASSLAPNDQPQHF.

The chain joins TRBV6-5 to TRBJ2-7; TRBD1 aligns across 9 bases. Germline loops: CDR1 MNHEY, CDR2 SVGAGI. The ends lost 6 bases at V and 3 bases at J; junction bases unmatched: 9. There are 15 residues in the CDR3. The DNA of the CDR3 is TGTGCCAGCAGGGAGGGACAGGGCTGGAACTACGAGCAGTACTTC. This gives the protein CASREGQGWNYEQYF.

The chain combines TRBV24-1 with TRBJ1-2; 7 nucleotides match TRBD1. In germline, CDR1 is KGHDR, CDR2 SFDVKD. V gave up 9 bases and J gave up 2 bases; unmatched junction bases: 5. This CDR3 has 13 amino acids. The CDR3 DNA is TGTGCCACCGGAGAACAGGGGAACTATGGCTACACCTTC. Translating gives CATGEQGNYGYTF.

The chain recombines TRBV28 with TRBJ1-4; possibly TRBD1 for D (5 bases). The CDR3 is 15 amino acids. Trimming left V 6 bases short and J 7 bases short, with 18 bases between. Germline V gene data show CDR1 as MDHEN and CDR2 as SYDVKM. The DNA for the CDR3 is TGTGCCAGCAGCCTTACGGGGGGACGGAGTGAAAAACTGTTTTTT. Protein sequence: CASSLTGGRSEKLFF. Combining the CDR3 with reference TRBV28 and TRBJ1-4 gives the whole variable domain DVKVTQSSRYLVKRTGEKVFLECVQDMDHENMFWYRQDPGLGLRLIYFSYDVKMKEKGDIPEGYSVSREKKERFSLILESASTNQTSMYLCASSLTGGRSEKLFFGSGTQLSVL.

V and J are TRBV7-8 and TRBJ2-7, with 9 bases identical to TRBD1. V was clipped by 1 base and J by 3 bases; unmatched bases: 1. The length of the CDR3 is 14 residues. Germline CDR1 is SGHVS and CDR2 is FQNEAQ. This CDR3 is CASSLGDRVYEQYF. DNA for the CDR3: TGTGCCAGCAGCTTAGGGGACAGGGTCTACGAGCAGTACTTC.

The chain uses TRBV28 and TRBJ2-3; 8 bases map to TRBD2. CDR1 and CDR2 from the germline V gene are MDHEN and SYDVKM. Trimming removed 3 bases from V and 0 bases from J; junction bases left unmatched: 8. This CDR3 is 17 amino acids long. For the CDR3, the DNA is TGTGCCAGCAGTTTCCCTGTAGCGGGGCTCAGCACAGATACGCAGTATTTT. Translation gives CASSFPVAGLSTDTQYF.